The entry below gives a single T cell receptor beta chain sequence along with its context. Its target is not known. In a library made to pick up alpha chains, this beta chain is a stray read with a size that means little. The germline V and J ends were trimmed by 2 bases and 4 bases, with 6 bases remaining between them. The CDR3 sequence is 13 residues long. The germline V gene encodes CDR1 MNHNS and CDR2 SASEGT. This record comes from a study of spatial heterogeneity in lung cancer. Study at large: Raw-read counts averaged over ten per unique TCR and UMI combination.

Overall study results and limits: Resection saw ubiquitous expanded tumor TCRs appear in blood more than follow-up did.

Every TCR cDNA molecule bore a unique molecular identifier. TCRdb analysed the 5' RACE reads with MiXCR anew, one entry per CDR3 protein. The sample has some 150 distinct CDR3 sequences, under 25% seen once. As for time point: sample taken at primary tumor resection. Sequencing of whole RNA from tumor, nontumor lung or frozen PBMC involved no sorting. The source is a male donor with early-stage non-small cell lung cancer. The chain combines TRBV6-1 with TRBJ2-1; no firm D call. Sample: PBMCs, taken at surgery. The CDR3 nucleotides read TGTGCCAGCAGTGAATGGAGTTACAATGAGCAGTTCTTC. Protein: CASSEWSYNEQFF.